Below are 3 T cell receptor beta chains sequenced from a single sample in a study of monozygotic twins with inflammatory bowel disease. For each CDR3 protein, TCRdb gives one entry from its re-call of the 5' RACE reads, without DNA. This sample's table reports 420,000 or so distinct CDR3 sequences. The source material was blood. These receptors came from a human donor with ulcerative colitis or Crohn's disease, or a healthy co-twin of an affected twin (not recorded which).

V and J are TRBV7-9 and TRBJ2-2. The CDR3 covers 16 residues. From germline, CDR1 is SEHNR and CDR2 FQNEAQ (reference sequence). CDR3 protein: CASSLRLAAKEGELFF.

This chain connects TRBV28 to TRBJ2-1; TCRdb calls TRBD2, which cannot be checked without DNA. Germline lookup yields CDR1 MDHEN and CDR2 SYDVKM. CDR3 length: 13 residues. CDR3 region: CASKPGLPTEQFF.

The chain has TRBV18 and TRBJ2-3; TCRdb indicates TRBD1, and absent DNA this call remains unverified. The length of the CDR3 is 15 residues. Germline values: CDR1 KGHSH, CDR2 LQKENI. CDR3 region: CASSRGTEFTDTQYF.